The rows below give T cell receptor beta chains drawn from one sample of a study of T cell clonotyping in hematopoietic cell transplantation. Assay used: immunoSEQ multiplex PCR; TCRdb lists only in-frame clones, some missing. Of fewer than 50,000 clones in the sample, 85% to 90% were seen once. This specimen was peripheral blood mononuclear cells, taken before stem cell transplant. These receptors were collected from a man aged 55 to 70 with biphenotypic leukemia. Some clones in this sample may be carry-over from other donors' samples. CDR3s include the opening cysteine and the closing phenylalanine or tryptophan. A D gene is named only where the DNA matches it firmly. Clone size appears in some rows only: once, few, many, or a class for an expanded clone.

abundance,v_gene,j_gene,d_gene,CDR3nt,CDR3aa
NA,TRBV7-8,TRBJ1-5,NA,TGTGCCAGCAGCTTAGACACTGGATCGAATCAGCCCCAGCATTTT,CASSLDTGSNQPQHF
NA,TRBV6-6,TRBJ1-1,TRBD1,TGTGCCAGCAGCTGGGACAGCGGCACTGAAGCTTTCTTT,CASSWDSGTEAFF
NA,TRBV28,TRBJ2-7,TRBD2,TGTGCCAGCAGGACCTCTCAATCCCTAGCGGAGGATTACGAGCAGTACTTC,CASRTSQSLAEDYEQYF
NA,TRBV5-1,TRBJ2-6,NA,TGCGCCAGCAGCTTGGATTACAGTAGCTCTGGGGCCAACGTCCTGACTTTC,CASSLDYSSSGANVLTF
NA,TRBV6-1,TRBJ1-3,NA,TGTGCCAGCAGTGAAGTTCGTGGAAACACCATATATTTT,CASSEVRGNTIYF
NA,TRBV7-9,TRBJ2-3,NA,TGTGCCAGCAGCTTAGCGTGGGGCGCCTCGGAGACAGATACGCAGTATTTT,CASSLAWGASETDTQYF
NA,TRBV6-5,TRBJ2-7,NA,TGTGCCAGCAGTCAAGGATTAGGGGGTTCCTACGAGCAGTACTTC,CASSQGLGGSYEQYF
NA,TRBV5-4,TRBJ2-3,TRBD1,TGTGCCAGCCATGACAGGGGGTCGACAGATACGCAGTATTTT,CASHDRGSTDTQYF
NA,TRBV9,TRBJ2-1,TRBD2,TGTGCCAGCAGCGTAGGTCGCGGGACTAGCAATGAGCAGTTCTTC,CASSVGRGTSNEQFF
NA,TRBV6-1,TRBJ1-5,NA,TGTGCCAGCAGTGAATGGGGTACAGATAGCAATCAGCCCCAGCATTTT,CASSEWGTDSNQPQHF
NA,TRBV4-1,TRBJ1-5,TRBD1,TGCGCCAGCAGCCCGCCACCCGGGACAGCAAATCAGCCCCAGCATTTT,CASSPPPGTANQPQHF
NA,TRBV5-1,TRBJ1-5,NA,TGCGCCAGCAGCTTGGAGCCGGGGGGCAATCAGCCCCAGCATTTT,CASSLEPGGNQPQHF
NA,TRBV9,TRBJ2-6,TRBD2,TGTGCCAGCAGCGTAGAAGTGTATGCGGGAGGTGATGGGGCCAACGTCCTGACTTTC,CASSVEVYAGGDGANVLTF
NA,TRBV5-1,TRBJ1-5,TRBD1,TGCGCCAGCAGCTTGACAGGGGATGGCAATCAGCCCCAGCATTTT,CASSLTGDGNQPQHF
NA,TRBV7-2,TRBJ2-2,NA,TGTGCCAGCAGCTTTGGGCCAGTGAGTACCGGGGAGCTGTTTTTT,CASSFGPVSTGELFF
NA,TRBV28,TRBJ1-2,TRBD1,TGTGCCAGCAGTAAGGGGACAGGGAGCTTCTCCTATGGCTACACCTTC,CASSKGTGSFSYGYTF
NA,TRBV28,TRBJ2-1,TRBD2,TGTGCCAGCAGTTTTGCCACTAGCGGGAGGAGGGTCTACAATGAGCAGTTCTTC,CASSFATSGRRVYNEQFF
once,TRBV6-1,TRBJ2-7,NA,TGTGCCAGCAGTGGCTATCCACGGGACCAAAACTACGAGCAGTACTTC,CASSGYPRDQNYEQYF
few,TRBV5-4,TRBJ2-3,TRBD2,TGTGCCAGCAGCTTGGAAGCGGGAAGCACAGATACGCAGTATTTT,CASSLEAGSTDTQYF
once,TRBV19,TRBJ1-4,NA,TGTGCCAGTAGTATACAGAGGGGAACTAATGAAAAACTGTTTTTT,CASSIQRGTNEKLFF